A selection of T cell receptor beta chains follows, all from one sample in a study of blood T cell repertoires in COVID-19. TCRdb keeps only in-frame clones here, not all; method: immunoSEQ multiplex PCR. The table shows about 38,000 clones, with approximately 81% occurring only once. Sequenced: peripheral blood. The receptors here all came from a man aged 55 to 69 with COVID-19, enrolled during active disease. CDR3s include the opening cysteine and the closing phenylalanine or tryptophan. A D gene is named only where the DNA matches it firmly. Rows may omit the clone size; those that give it use once, few, many or a size class.

>-|TRBV11-3|TRBJ2-2|-
CASSFRGKDTGELFF
TGTGCCAGCAGCTTTCGAGGGAAGGACACCGGGGAGCTGTTTTTT
>-|TRBV5-6|TRBJ2-6|-
CASSLQVSGANVLTF
TGTGCCAGCAGCTTACAGGTCTCTGGGGCCAACGTCCTGACTTTC
>TRBD2|TRBV28|TRBJ2-5|-
CGSGGRGYGETQYF
TGTGGTTCGGGAGGCCGGGGGTACGGTGAGACCCAGTACTTC
>-|TRBV28|TRBJ1-2|-
CASSLNGLNYGYTF
TGTGCCAGCAGTTTAAACGGTCTGAACTATGGCTACACCTTC
>TRBD1|TRBV5-4|TRBJ1-6|few
CASSLDRGNSPLHF
TGTGCCAGCAGCTTGGACAGGGGTAATTCACCCCTCCACTTT
>TRBD1|TRBV11-2|TRBJ1-3|-
CASSQGTAGNTIYF
TGTGCCAGCAGCCAAGGGACAGCCGGAAACACCATATATTTT
>-|TRBV29-1|TRBJ2-7|-
CSVEEGSYEQYF
TGCAGCGTTGAGGAGGGGTCCTACGAGCAGTACTTC
>-|TRBV2|TRBJ2-2|-
CASSPVGGQGAGELFF
TGTGCCAGCAGCCCCGTGGGGGGGCAAGGAGCCGGGGAGCTGTTTTTT
>TRBD1|TRBV28|TRBJ1-2|-
CASSRGQGNYGYTF
TGTGCCAGCAGTCGAGGACAGGGTAACTATGGCTACACCTTC
>TRBD1|TRBV6-2/TRBV6-3|TRBJ1-5|-
CASSIATGTGNQPQHF
TGTGCCAGCAGTATAGCAACCGGGACAGGCAATCAGCCCCAGCATTTT
>-|TRBV4-2|TRBJ1-2|-
CASSSMLGRTGYTF
TGTGCCAGCAGCTCCATGCTGGGGCGGACTGGCTACACCTTC
>-|TRBV4-3|TRBJ1-1|-
CASSQLSQGTEAFF
TGCGCCAGCAGCCAACTGTCCCAGGGCACTGAAGCTTTCTTT
>-|TRBV4-1|TRBJ2-2|once
CASRLQENTGELFF
TGCGCCAGCAGACTCCAGGAGAACACCGGGGAGCTGTTTTTT
>-|TRBV5-1|TRBJ1-6|-
CASSYTGRRDNSPLHF
TGCGCCAGCAGCTATACAGGGCGCAGGGATAATTCACCCCTCCACTTT
>-|TRBV7-9|TRBJ2-1|-
CASRRDDRDNEQFF
TGTGCCAGCAGGCGGGACGACCGGGACAATGAGCAGTTCTTC
>TRBD1|TRBV11-3|TRBJ1-1|-
CASRVGTGDTEAFF
TGTGCCAGCAGAGTTGGGACAGGGGACACTGAAGCTTTCTTT
>-|TRBV6-5|TRBJ2-1|-
CASSQNEQFF
TGTGCCAGCAGTCAGAATGAGCAGTTCTTC
>-|TRBV5-1|TRBJ2-1|once
CASSFGFEQFF
TGCGCCAGCAGCTTCGGGTTTGAGCAGTTCTTC
>-|TRBV6-5|TRBJ2-2|-
CASISGAGTGELFF
TGTGCCAGCATTTCAGGGGCAGGAACCGGGGAGCTGTTTTTT
>TRBD1|TRBV5-5|TRBJ1-6|few
CASSFGDREVMGDSPLHF
TGTGCCAGCAGCTTTGGGGACAGAGAAGTCATGGGGGATTCACCCCTCCACTTT
>TRBD2|TRBV29-1|TRBJ2-5|once
CSILGTSGQETQYF
TGCAGCATTCTCGGGACTAGCGGCCAAGAGACCCAGTACTTC
>-|TRBV11-2|TRBJ1-3|-
CASTRINSGNTIYF
TGTGCCAGCACCAGGATCAACTCTGGAAACACCATATATTTT
>TRBD1|TRBV5-4|TRBJ1-1|-
CASSRRDSYTEAFF
TGTGCCAGCAGCCGAAGGGACAGCTATACTGAAGCTTTCTTT
>-|TRBV7-2|TRBJ1-1|-
CASSLLQARLLNTEAFF
TGTGCCAGCAGCTTATTACAGGCCCGGCTTTTGAACACTGAAGCTTTCTTT
>-|TRBV4-2|TRBJ2-3|-
CASSQAGTSTDTQYF
TGTGCCAGCAGCCAAGCTGGGACTAGCACAGATACGCAGTATTTT
>TRBD1|TRBV18|TRBJ2-7|once
CASSPQQGSYEQYF
TGTGCCAGCTCACCCCAACAGGGGTCCTACGAGCAGTACTTC
>-|TRBV11-1|TRBJ2-5|once
CASSLAERERTQYF
TGTGCCAGCAGCTTAGCCGAACGGGAGCGGACCCAGTACTTC
>-|TRBV19|TRBJ1-6|-
CASSRDNNSPLHF
TGTGCCAGTAGTCGGGACAATAATTCACCCCTCCACTTT
>TRBD1|TRBV5-1|TRBJ2-1|-
CASRAWGDRVNEQFF
TGCGCCAGCAGAGCGTGGGGGGACAGGGTTAATGAGCAGTTCTTC
>-|TRBV27|TRBJ1-1|-
CASSFRGRAFF
TGTGCCAGCAGTTTTAGAGGAAGGGCTTTCTTT
>-|TRBV7-2|TRBJ2-7|-
CASSSRTAYEQYF
TGTGCCAGCAGCTCCCGGACAGCCTACGAGCAGTACTTC
>-|TRBV4-2|TRBJ1-2|few
CASSHTRGEGFYGYTF
TGTGCCAGCAGCCATACAAGAGGGGAGGGTTTTTATGGCTACACCTTC
>-|TRBV19|TRBJ2-7|few
CASSIGGARSYEQYF
TGTGCCAGTAGTATAGGAGGAGCAAGATCTTACGAGCAGTACTTC
>-|TRBV3-1/TRBV3-2|TRBJ1-6|-
CASSQVAQSPLHF
TGTGCCAGCAGCCAAGTGGCTCAATCACCCCTCCACTTT
>TRBD1|TRBV5-1|TRBJ1-2|-
CASSLESGGFGYTF
TGCGCCAGCAGCTTGGAGTCAGGGGGCTTTGGCTACACCTTC
>TRBD2|TRBV11-3|TRBJ2-5|-
CASSLDAGEETQYF
TGTGCCAGCAGCTTAGACGCGGGAGAAGAGACCCAGTACTTC
>-|TRBV7-2|TRBJ2-7|-
CASSLSWGQGEQYF
TGTGCCAGCAGCTTATCTTGGGGCCAGGGCGAGCAGTACTTC
>TRBD1|TRBV3-1/TRBV3-2|TRBJ1-6|-
CASSLEGQTRGSPLHF
TGTGCCAGCAGCCTAGAGGGTCAGACCAGGGGGTCACCCCTCCACTTT
>-|TRBV3-1/TRBV3-2|TRBJ1-2|-
CASSPRQPYGYTF
TGTGCCAGCAGCCCCAGACAGCCATATGGCTACACCTTC
>TRBD1|TRBV28|TRBJ1-2|once
CASSMTGGGYTF
TGTGCCAGCAGTATGACAGGGGGTGGCTACACCTTC
>TRBD1|TRBV7-9|TRBJ1-2|-
CASSPQGAGYTF
TGTGCCAGCAGCCCACAGGGGGCTGGCTACACCTTC
>TRBD1|TRBV9|TRBJ2-3|few
CASSVVGQGDTDTQYF
TGTGCCAGCAGCGTAGTGGGACAGGGGGACACAGATACGCAGTATTTT
>-|TRBV12-5|TRBJ1-2|-
CASGLVNVGGYTF
TGTGCTAGTGGTTTGGTAAACGTTGGCGGCTACACCTTC
>TRBD2|TRBV6-5|TRBJ2-1|-
CASRGSGSGYNEQFF
TGTGCCAGCAGGGGTAGCGGGAGTGGCTACAATGAGCAGTTCTTC
>-|TRBV27|TRBJ1-2|-
CASSYTGSTTRYGYTF
TGTGCCAGCAGTTACACAGGGTCTACAACTAGGTATGGCTACACCTTC
>-|TRBV19|TRBJ1-2|-
CASSWQTSYGYTF
TGTGCCAGTAGTTGGCAGACAAGCTATGGCTACACCTTC
>-|TRBV3-1/TRBV3-2|TRBJ1-1|-
CASSQGRGFSTEAFF
TGTGCCAGCAGCCAAGGGAGGGGCTTCAGCACTGAAGCTTTCTTT
>-|TRBV19|TRBJ1-1|-
CASSIGVLGTEAFF
TGTGCCAGTAGTATCGGGGTTTTGGGCACTGAAGCTTTCTTT
>-|TRBV30|TRBJ1-3|-
CAWSRGGASGNTIYF
TGTGCCTGGAGTCGAGGAGGGGCATCTGGAAACACCATATATTTT
>-|TRBV30|TRBJ1-3|-
CAWTTGTNSGNTIYF
TGTGCCTGGACCACCGGGACAAACTCTGGAAACACCATATATTTT